This is a list of T cell receptor beta chains from one sample in a study of identifying expanded T cells in peripheral blood. Sequencing used immunoSEQ multiplex PCR; TCRdb keeps in-frame clones, though not all of them. The sample contains 110,000 or so clones, about 85% of which appear only once. Sequencing was done on a sample of blood. The receptors were gathered from a person between 18 and 75 years old in good health. CDR3s include the opening cysteine and the closing phenylalanine or tryptophan. Fields, in order: CDR3 length, J gene, V gene, clone size, D gene, CDR3 protein, CDR3 DNA. D genes are given only for firm matches. The size entry is marked missing in some rows and otherwise reads once, few, many or a size class.

cdr3_length: 14; j_call: TRBJ2-7; v_call: TRBV5-1; clone_size: NA; d_call: TRBD1; cdr3_aa: CASSLGTGGLEQYF; cdr3_nt: TGCGCCAGCAGCTTGGGGACAGGGGGCCTCGAGCAGTACTTC
cdr3_length: 16; j_call: TRBJ2-3; v_call: TRBV5-1; clone_size: once; d_call: NA; cdr3_aa: CASSLAGGHSTDTQYF; cdr3_nt: TGCGCCAGCAGCTTGGCCGGGGGACATTCCACAGATACGCAGTATTTT
cdr3_length: 15; j_call: TRBJ1-2; v_call: TRBV18; clone_size: NA; d_call: NA; cdr3_aa: CASSPEGTVNYGYTF; cdr3_nt: TGTGCCAGCTCACCTGAGGGGACGGTTAACTATGGCTACACCTTC
cdr3_length: 15; j_call: TRBJ2-7; v_call: TRBV5-1; clone_size: NA; d_call: TRBD1; cdr3_aa: CASRDGTGNRGEQYF; cdr3_nt: TGCGCCAGCAGGGACGGGACAGGGAATAGAGGGGAGCAGTACTTC
cdr3_length: 15; j_call: TRBJ1-1; v_call: TRBV7-9; clone_size: NA; d_call: NA; cdr3_aa: CASSIRDGRNTEAFF; cdr3_nt: TGTGCCAGCAGCATACGGGACGGCAGGAACACTGAAGCTTTCTTT
cdr3_length: 13; j_call: TRBJ2-1; v_call: TRBV6-4; clone_size: NA; d_call: TRBD1; cdr3_aa: CASSRQGEGEQFF; cdr3_nt: TGTGCCAGCAGTAGACAGGGGGAGGGTGAGCAGTTCTTC
cdr3_length: 13; j_call: TRBJ1-5; v_call: TRBV9; clone_size: NA; d_call: NA; cdr3_aa: CASSRQDNQPQHF; cdr3_nt: TGTGCCAGCAGCAGACAGGACAATCAGCCCCAGCATTTT
cdr3_length: 12; j_call: TRBJ1-1; v_call: TRBV5-8; clone_size: NA; d_call: NA; cdr3_aa: CASSIGHTEAFF; cdr3_nt: TGTGCCAGCAGCATCGGACACACTGAAGCTTTCTTT
cdr3_length: 16; j_call: TRBJ1-2; v_call: TRBV6-1; clone_size: NA; d_call: NA; cdr3_aa: CASSEKPLRDDYGYTF; cdr3_nt: TGTGCCAGCAGTGAAAAACCTCTCAGGGACGACTATGGCTACACCTTC
cdr3_length: 16; j_call: TRBJ2-3; v_call: TRBV5-1; clone_size: NA; d_call: TRBD1; cdr3_aa: CASSLGQGGSTDTQYF; cdr3_nt: TGCGCCAGCAGCTTGGGACAGGGTGGGAGCACAGATACGCAGTATTTT
cdr3_length: 15; j_call: TRBJ2-7; v_call: TRBV7-9; clone_size: NA; d_call: NA; cdr3_aa: CASSPLAPRSGEQYF; cdr3_nt: TGTGCCAGCAGCCCGCTCGCTCCAAGATCCGGCGAGCAGTACTTC
cdr3_length: 17; j_call: TRBJ2-1; v_call: TRBV9; clone_size: NA; d_call: NA; cdr3_aa: CASSFSPPGGIYNEQFF; cdr3_nt: TGTGCCAGCAGCTTCTCACCTCCTGGGGGAATCTACAATGAGCAGTTCTTC
cdr3_length: 14; j_call: TRBJ1-5; v_call: TRBV25-1; clone_size: NA; d_call: TRBD1; cdr3_aa: CASESRGDNQPQHF; cdr3_nt: TGTGCCAGCGAGAGCAGGGGGGACAATCAGCCCCAGCATTTT
cdr3_length: 15; j_call: TRBJ2-7; v_call: TRBV6-5; clone_size: NA; d_call: TRBD1; cdr3_aa: CASSYWRTGDYEQYF; cdr3_nt: TGTGCCAGCAGTTACTGGCGGACAGGCGATTACGAGCAGTACTTC
cdr3_length: 16; j_call: TRBJ2-1; v_call: TRBV10-2; clone_size: NA; d_call: NA; cdr3_aa: CASAVGESRPYNEQFF; cdr3_nt: TGCGCCAGCGCTGTTGGGGAGTCCCGACCGTACAATGAGCAGTTCTTC
cdr3_length: 11; j_call: TRBJ1-5; v_call: TRBV6-1; clone_size: NA; d_call: NA; cdr3_aa: CASKKNQPQHF; cdr3_nt: TGTGCCAGCAAAAAGAATCAGCCCCAGCATTTT
cdr3_length: 13; j_call: TRBJ2-1; v_call: TRBV2; clone_size: NA; d_call: NA; cdr3_aa: CASKGEAYNEQFF; cdr3_nt: TGTGCCAGCAAGGGGGAAGCCTACAATGAGCAGTTCTTC
cdr3_length: 16; j_call: TRBJ1-3; v_call: TRBV6-5; clone_size: NA; d_call: NA; cdr3_aa: CASSYGYRGSGNTIYF; cdr3_nt: TGTGCCAGCAGTTACGGATATCGGGGCTCTGGAAACACCATATATTTT
cdr3_length: 16; j_call: TRBJ2-5; v_call: TRBV21-1; clone_size: NA; d_call: NA; cdr3_aa: CASSNGGTSGEETQYF; cdr3_nt: TGTGCCAGCAGCAATGGGGGGACTAGCGGGGAAGAGACCCAGTACTTC
cdr3_length: 14; j_call: TRBJ2-7; v_call: TRBV6-1; clone_size: NA; d_call: NA; cdr3_aa: CASSEGGTGYEQYF; cdr3_nt: TGTGCCAGCAGTGAAGGCGGGACGGGTTACGAGCAGTACTTC
cdr3_length: 14; j_call: TRBJ2-7; v_call: TRBV27; clone_size: NA; d_call: TRBD1; cdr3_aa: CASSLTGGFYEQYF; cdr3_nt: TGTGCCAGCAGTTTGACAGGGGGCTTTTACGAGCAGTACTTC
cdr3_length: 16; j_call: TRBJ1-2; v_call: TRBV7-3; clone_size: NA; d_call: TRBD1; cdr3_aa: CASSPVTGTGFYGYTF; cdr3_nt: TGTGCCAGCAGCCCCGTAACGGGGACAGGATTCTATGGCTACACCTTC
cdr3_length: 13; j_call: TRBJ1-1; v_call: TRBV7-2; clone_size: NA; d_call: NA; cdr3_aa: CASSSRTNTEAFF; cdr3_nt: TGTGCCAGCAGCTCTCGGACGAACACTGAAGCTTTCTTT
cdr3_length: 18; j_call: TRBJ1-2; v_call: TRBV7-3; clone_size: few; d_call: NA; cdr3_aa: CASSLTGMTDGPPYGYTF; cdr3_nt: TGTGCCAGCAGCTTAACGGGTATGACAGACGGCCCGCCCTATGGCTACACCTTC
cdr3_length: 11; j_call: TRBJ1-2; v_call: TRBV20-1; clone_size: NA; d_call: NA; cdr3_aa: CSARDRDGYTF; cdr3_nt: TGCAGTGCTAGAGACAGAGATGGCTACACCTTC
cdr3_length: 11; j_call: TRBJ2-7; v_call: TRBV20-1; clone_size: few; d_call: NA; cdr3_aa: CSARNSYEQYF; cdr3_nt: TGCAGTGCCCGGAACAGCTACGAGCAGTACTTC
cdr3_length: 14; j_call: TRBJ1-5; v_call: TRBV7-9; clone_size: NA; d_call: TRBD1; cdr3_aa: CASSLAGGGQPQHF; cdr3_nt: TGTGCCAGCAGCTTAGCAGGGGGCGGTCAGCCCCAGCATTTT
cdr3_length: 14; j_call: TRBJ2-5; v_call: TRBV18; clone_size: NA; d_call: NA; cdr3_aa: CASSPIRDQETQYF; cdr3_nt: TGTGCCAGCTCACCAATCAGAGACCAAGAGACCCAGTACTTC
cdr3_length: 14; j_call: TRBJ1-1; v_call: TRBV6-5; clone_size: NA; d_call: TRBD1; cdr3_aa: CASSYSQGKTEAFF; cdr3_nt: TGTGCCAGCAGTTACTCACAGGGGAAGACTGAAGCTTTCTTT
cdr3_length: 15; j_call: TRBJ2-1; v_call: TRBV7-9; clone_size: NA; d_call: TRBD2; cdr3_aa: CASSEREADYNEQFF; cdr3_nt: TGTGCCAGCAGCGAACGGGAGGCCGACTACAATGAGCAGTTCTTC
cdr3_length: 14; j_call: TRBJ2-5; v_call: TRBV7-7; clone_size: NA; d_call: NA; cdr3_aa: CASSASAIQETQYF; cdr3_nt: TGTGCCAGCAGCGCCTCGGCAATACAAGAGACCCAGTACTTC
cdr3_length: 14; j_call: TRBJ1-5; v_call: TRBV25-1; clone_size: NA; d_call: NA; cdr3_aa: CASSDGVGNQPQHF; cdr3_nt: TGTGCCAGCAGTGATGGGGTCGGCAATCAGCCCCAGCATTTT
cdr3_length: 15; j_call: TRBJ2-4; v_call: TRBV5-5; clone_size: once; d_call: NA; cdr3_aa: CASSLDWAGLNIQYF; cdr3_nt: TGTGCCAGCAGCTTGGATTGGGCTGGGTTAAACATTCAGTACTTC
cdr3_length: 13; j_call: TRBJ1-4; v_call: TRBV30; clone_size: NA; d_call: TRBD1; cdr3_aa: CAWTRQGLEKLFF; cdr3_nt: TGTGCCTGGACCCGACAGGGGCTTGAAAAACTGTTTTTT
cdr3_length: 15; j_call: TRBJ2-7; v_call: TRBV5-4; clone_size: NA; d_call: TRBD2; cdr3_aa: CASSFGDPGGYVQYF; cdr3_nt: TGTGCCAGCAGCTTTGGAGACCCGGGAGGCTACGTGCAGTACTTC
cdr3_length: 15; j_call: TRBJ2-4; v_call: TRBV28; clone_size: NA; d_call: NA; cdr3_aa: CASSPPRGATNIQYF; cdr3_nt: TGTGCCAGCAGCCCCCCGAGGGGGGCTACAAACATTCAGTACTTC
cdr3_length: 13; j_call: TRBJ2-7; v_call: TRBV7-9; clone_size: NA; d_call: TRBD1; cdr3_aa: CASSLGQGDEQYF; cdr3_nt: TGTGCCAGCAGCTTAGGGCAGGGGGACGAGCAGTACTTC
cdr3_length: 14; j_call: TRBJ1-1; v_call: TRBV10-3; clone_size: NA; d_call: TRBD1; cdr3_aa: CAISQGQGKTEAFF; cdr3_nt: TGTGCCATCAGTCAGGGACAGGGAAAAACTGAAGCTTTCTTT
cdr3_length: 16; j_call: TRBJ1-3; v_call: TRBV7-2; clone_size: NA; d_call: NA; cdr3_aa: CASSRISGFLGNTIYF; cdr3_nt: TGTGCCAGCAGCCGCATTTCAGGCTTCCTAGGAAACACCATATATTTT
cdr3_length: 15; j_call: TRBJ2-2; v_call: TRBV11-2; clone_size: NA; d_call: NA; cdr3_aa: CASRPQRLLAGELFF; cdr3_nt: TGTGCCAGCAGACCCCAGCGACTGTTGGCCGGGGAGCTGTTTTTT
cdr3_length: 15; j_call: TRBJ2-7; v_call: TRBV6-6; clone_size: NA; d_call: TRBD1; cdr3_aa: CASSYTLTGLGEQYF; cdr3_nt: TGTGCCAGCAGTTACACCTTGACAGGGTTAGGCGAGCAGTACTTC
cdr3_length: 13; j_call: TRBJ2-3; v_call: TRBV18; clone_size: once; d_call: NA; cdr3_aa: CASSPVDTDTQYF; cdr3_nt: TGTGCCAGCTCACCGGTGGACACAGATACGCAGTATTTT
cdr3_length: 16; j_call: TRBJ2-3; v_call: TRBV7-9; clone_size: NA; d_call: TRBD2; cdr3_aa: CASSSLGGSQTDTQYF; cdr3_nt: TGTGCCAGCAGCTCTCTCGGCGGGAGTCAGACAGATACGCAGTATTTT
cdr3_length: 15; j_call: TRBJ2-2; v_call: TRBV19; clone_size: NA; d_call: NA; cdr3_aa: CASKLTAGNTGELFF; cdr3_nt: TGTGCCAGTAAATTGACGGCGGGAAACACCGGGGAGCTGTTTTTT
cdr3_length: 20; j_call: TRBJ2-3; v_call: TRBV11-2; clone_size: NA; d_call: TRBD2; cdr3_aa: CASSLEEGAGGLFRTDTQYF; cdr3_nt: TGTGCCAGCAGCTTAGAAGAGGGAGCGGGGGGGCTTTTTCGCACAGATACGCAGTATTTT
cdr3_length: 16; j_call: TRBJ1-1; v_call: TRBV7-3; clone_size: NA; d_call: NA; cdr3_aa: CASSLSGGIVNTEAFF; cdr3_nt: TGTGCCAGCAGCTTATCGGGGGGGATAGTGAACACTGAAGCTTTCTTT
cdr3_length: 16; j_call: TRBJ2-7; v_call: TRBV19; clone_size: NA; d_call: TRBD1; cdr3_aa: CASSSRPGQGAREQYF; cdr3_nt: TGTGCCAGTAGTAGTCGACCGGGACAGGGGGCGAGAGAGCAGTACTTC
cdr3_length: 14; j_call: TRBJ2-1; v_call: TRBV6-4; clone_size: once; d_call: NA; cdr3_aa: CASKGANSYNEQFF; cdr3_nt: TGTGCCAGCAAAGGCGCGAACTCCTACAATGAGCAGTTCTTC
cdr3_length: 17; j_call: TRBJ1-1; v_call: TRBV19; clone_size: once; d_call: NA; cdr3_aa: CASIFRGAGGMNTEAFF; cdr3_nt: TGTGCCAGTATCTTTAGGGGGGCAGGAGGAATGAACACTGAAGCTTTCTTT
cdr3_length: 15; j_call: TRBJ2-5; v_call: TRBV7-7; clone_size: NA; d_call: NA; cdr3_aa: CASSSNRDHQETQYF; cdr3_nt: TGTGCCAGCAGTTCCAATCGGGACCACCAAGAGACCCAGTACTTC
cdr3_length: 10; j_call: TRBJ1-1; v_call: TRBV20-1; clone_size: NA; d_call: NA; cdr3_aa: CSARGEEAFF; cdr3_nt: TGCAGTGCTAGAGGAGAGGAAGCTTTCTTT